Only one count was recorded for the clone carrying this T cell receptor beta chain. This sample was taken from a study of blood T cell repertoires in COVID-19. In the study overall: Acute and convalescent COVID-19 samples came from the United States, Italy and Spain. Sources were T cells, B-cell-depleted T cells, or PBMCs; the material itself was cDNA or gDNA.

The authors' processing: From reference gene primer amplification, estimates of nucleated cell counts were derived. Generated by immunoSEQ multiplex PCR, the TCRdb table keeps only in-frame clones and is missing some. V, J and clone size are taken as reported in that table, and D and trimming were inferred from the DNA itself. The sample lists some 70,000 clones; around 91% were seen once. J gave up 6 bases and V 4 bases, and 9 bases lay outside the gene matches. CDR1 and CDR2 (germline): MNHEY, SMNVEV (reference sequence). This CDR3 is 17 amino acids long. The rearrangement uses TRBV27 and TRBJ2-3, with TRBD2 matching over 14 bases. This receptor was identified in a man in his fifties with acute or convalescent COVID-19. Material for sequencing was peripheral blood. CDR3 coding DNA: TGTGCCAGCAGTTGGGGACTAGCGGGAGTTAGCGGGGATACGCAGTATTTT. Its translation is CASSWGLAGVSGDTQYF.